A selection of T cell receptor beta chains follows, all from one sample in a study of cytomegalovirus exposure and HLA in healthy donors. Clones were sequenced by immunoSEQ multiplex PCR, and TCRdb holds only the in-frame ones, with some missing. Of 120,000 to 150,000 clones listed, less than 90% were seen once; the top ten hold 3.3%. The sample consisted of PBMCs. The receptor set was obtained from a woman aged 18-29 years in good health and CMV-seropositive. CDR3s include the opening cysteine and the closing phenylalanine or tryptophan. A D gene is named only where the DNA matches it firmly. Expanded clones are given a class, and other clones once, few, many or no size at all.

j_gene	abundance	d_gene	v_gene	CDR3nt	CDR3aa
TRBJ2-2	few	.	TRBV11-2	TGTGCCAGCAGCTCCTTAGTGTTCGGGGAGCTGTTTTTT	CASSSLVFGELFF
TRBJ2-7	.	TRBD1	TRBV5-1	TGCGCCAGCAGTTATTCCCCTCGGGACGGGACAGGGAACGACGAGCAGTACTTC	CASSYSPRDGTGNDEQYF
TRBJ1-5	.	TRBD1	TRBV30	TGTGCCTGGAATTCGGGGGACAGGCTAGAGCCCCAGCATTTT	CAWNSGDRLEPQHF
TRBJ1-2	.	TRBD1	TRBV5-6	TGTGCCAGCAGCGGACAGGGAGCCTATGGCTACACCTTC	CASSGQGAYGYTF
TRBJ2-3	.	TRBD2	TRBV2	TGTGCCAGCGGGGGACTAGCAGCAGATACGCAGTATTTT	CASGGLAADTQYF
TRBJ1-1	.	TRBD1	TRBV13	TGTGCCAGCAGCCCAGGACAGGGACCTGAGGAAGCTTTCTTT	CASSPGQGPEEAFF
TRBJ2-7	.	.	TRBV11-2	TGTGCCAGCAGCTTAGAGGGGGGTCCCTACGAGCAGTACTTC	CASSLEGGPYEQYF
TRBJ2-2	.	TRBD2	TRBV7-3	TGTGCCAGCAGCTTCGGCGGGAGGGCCTCCGGGGAGCTGTTTTTT	CASSFGGRASGELFF
TRBJ2-3	.	.	TRBV27	TGTGCCAGCAGTTTAGGGGGCTATGGGGTTATGAATACGCAGTATTTT	CASSLGGYGVMNTQYF
TRBJ2-1	.	TRBD2	TRBV5-4	TGTGCCAGCAGCTTGAAAGCGGGAGTATCGATCAATGAGCAGTTCTTC	CASSLKAGVSINEQFF
TRBJ2-7	.	TRBD2	TRBV6-4	TGTGCCAGCAGTGACTTGAACAGACTAGCGGGCTCCTACGAGCAGTACTTC	CASSDLNRLAGSYEQYF
TRBJ2-3	few	.	TRBV19	TGTGCCAGTAGTAGGAGGGGACAGAGCACAGATACGCAGTATTTT	CASSRRGQSTDTQYF
TRBJ1-3	.	TRBD1	TRBV9	TGTGCCAGCAGCATCACAGGGGGAGGAAACACCATATATTTT	CASSITGGGNTIYF
TRBJ2-3	.	.	TRBV5-4	TGTGCCAGCAGCGTGATCCTGAACCTAGCCGGAGGGACAGATACGCAGTATTTT	CASSVILNLAGGTDTQYF
TRBJ1-2	.	TRBD1	TRBV19	TGTGCCAGTAGGAGGGACAGGGGTTGGACGAGTGGGTATGGCTACACCTTC	CASRRDRGWTSGYGYTF
TRBJ2-3	once	TRBD2	TRBV9	TGTGCCAGCAGCGTATTAGCGGGGAGCACAGATACGCAGTATTTT	CASSVLAGSTDTQYF
TRBJ1-2	.	TRBD1	TRBV11-2	TGTGCCAGCAGCCAGGGACAGGGAGTGGGCTACACCTTC	CASSQGQGVGYTF
TRBJ1-1	.	.	TRBV6-5	TGTGCCAGCAGCCTGGCCCGTCCCAACACTGAAGCTTTCTTT	CASSLARPNTEAFF
TRBJ1-2	few	.	TRBV11-2	TGTGCCAGCAGCTACGGGGCGGGAGGATATGGCTACACCTTC	CASSYGAGGYGYTF
TRBJ1-2	.	TRBD1	TRBV28	TGTGCCAGCAGAAACGCAGAGGGGATACAGGGGAATGGCTACACCTTC	CASRNAEGIQGNGYTF
TRBJ2-6	.	TRBD1	TRBV4-3	TGCGCCAGCAGCCATTTGGACAGGGGGACTGGGGCCAACGTCCTGACTTTC	CASSHLDRGTGANVLTF
TRBJ2-7	.	.	TRBV7-2	TGTGCCAGCAGCTTAGAATCAGGGGAGGGCGAGCAGTACTTC	CASSLESGEGEQYF
TRBJ2-7	.	.	TRBV5-4	TGTGCCAGCAGCTACCGGGACAAACACTACGAGCAGTACTTC	CASSYRDKHYEQYF
TRBJ1-5	.	TRBD1	TRBV6-1	TGTGCCAGCAGTGGACGGGGGACAGGGGGTACAAGATTCAATCAGCCCCAGCATTTT	CASSGRGTGGTRFNQPQHF
TRBJ2-7	.	TRBD2	TRBV6-1	TGTGCCAGCAGTGAAGATAGCGGGACCCCCTCCTACGAGCAGTACTTC	CASSEDSGTPSYEQYF
TRBJ1-5	.	TRBD1	TRBV7-9	TGTGCCAGCAGCTTCGCCCTTGGACAGGGGGGCAATCAGCCCCAGCATTTT	CASSFALGQGGNQPQHF
TRBJ2-3	.	TRBD1	TRBV2	TGTGCCAGCAGATTCGGGACAGGGCGTGGAGATACGCAGTATTTT	CASRFGTGRGDTQYF
TRBJ2-7	.	.	TRBV6-5	TGTGCCAGCAGTTTTTCGCCAGACTCCTACGAGCAGTACTTC	CASSFSPDSYEQYF
TRBJ1-5	.	TRBD1	TRBV30	TGTGCCTGGAGCGGACAAAGGACAGGACGGGGTCAGCCCCAGCATTTT	CAWSGQRTGRGQPQHF
TRBJ2-1	.	.	TRBV6-5	TGTGCCAGCAGTCGTAGCTGGAATGAGCAGTTCTTC	CASSRSWNEQFF
TRBJ1-2	.	TRBD1	TRBV2	TGTGCCAGCAACCTAGGGGGCCGTTCACGTGGCTACACCTTC	CASNLGGRSRGYTF
TRBJ2-2	.	.	TRBV19	TGTGCCAGTAGTATGTCCCAGACCGGGGAGCTGTTTTTT	CASSMSQTGELFF
TRBJ1-1	few	.	TRBV5-6	TGTGCCAGCAGCTTAGTTCAGGGTGGTAACACTGAAGCTTTCTTT	CASSLVQGGNTEAFF
TRBJ2-7	.	TRBD1	TRBV30	TGTGCCTGGAGCCCCGGGACAGGGGTGCACGAGCAGTACTTC	CAWSPGTGVHEQYF
TRBJ1-4	.	.	TRBV7-2	TGTGCCAGCAGCTTAGGAGTTCCTAATGAAAAACTGTTTTTT	CASSLGVPNEKLFF
TRBJ2-5	.	TRBD2	TRBV9	TGTGCCAGCAGCGTTAGCGGGAGTTCGGAGGAGACCCAGTACTTC	CASSVSGSSEETQYF
TRBJ1-2	.	TRBD1	TRBV30	TGTGCCTGGTCTTCCGGGACAGGGAACAACTATGGCTACACCTTC	CAWSSGTGNNYGYTF
TRBJ1-1	.	.	TRBV7-6	TGTGCCAGCAGCTCAACAGGTTACACTGAAGCTTTCTTT	CASSSTGYTEAFF
TRBJ2-7	.	.	TRBV30	TGTGCCTGGAGTAAGGGACTCCTCTACGAGCAGTACTTC	CAWSKGLLYEQYF
TRBJ2-1	.	TRBD2	TRBV4-2	TGTGCCAGCAGCCAAGGGCCCGGACTAGCGGGAGTACACAATGAGCAGTTCTTC	CASSQGPGLAGVHNEQFF
TRBJ2-7	.	.	TRBV4-3	TGCGCCAGCAGCCAAGGGGCGACAGGACGACTCTCCTACGAGCAGTACTTC	CASSQGATGRLSYEQYF
TRBJ2-1	.	.	TRBV13	TGTGCCAGCAGCCCGCGGGGCCTAGCGCTGGGGAATGAGCAGTTCTTC	CASSPRGLALGNEQFF
TRBJ2-7	.	.	TRBV11-2	TGTGCCAGCAGCTTAGGGCAGGGCAACGAGCAGTACTTC	CASSLGQGNEQYF
TRBJ2-1	.	.	TRBV29-1	TGCAGCGTTGAAATGCGGGGCGTTAGGGATGAGCAGTTCTTC	CSVEMRGVRDEQFF
TRBJ1-3	.	.	TRBV7-2	TGTGCCAGCAGCTTAGCGCGACAGGCCGTCTCTGGAAACACCATATATTTT	CASSLARQAVSGNTIYF
TRBJ2-1	few	.	TRBV25-1	TGTGCCAGCAGTGGATTAGTCGATGAGCAGTTCTTC	CASSGLVDEQFF
TRBJ1-1	.	TRBD1	TRBV7-9	TGTGCCAGCAGCTCCGACAGGGGGCTTGAGTTTGAAGCTTTCTTT	CASSSDRGLEFEAFF
TRBJ2-7	.	.	TRBV7-9	TGTGCCAGCAGCTTATTTGAGGGCTCCTACGAGCAGTACTTC	CASSLFEGSYEQYF
TRBJ2-1	.	.	TRBV6-1	TGTGCCAGCAGTTGGCTCCCGGGGTTGTATGAGCAGTTCTTC	CASSWLPGLYEQFF
TRBJ1-1	few	.	TRBV18	TGTGCCAGCTCAACCAGGGTTAACACTGAAGCTTTCTTT	CASSTRVNTEAFF
TRBJ1-1	.	.	TRBV29-1	TGCAGCGTTGTCGGCAGGGAAGGACGTGCTGAAGCTTTCTTT	CSVVGREGRAEAFF
TRBJ2-1	.	TRBD2	TRBV13	TGTGCCAGCAGCTTACTAGCGGGAAAGCTTATCTCCTACAATGAGCAGTTCTTC	CASSLLAGKLISYNEQFF
TRBJ2-7	few	TRBD2	TRBV19	TGTGCCAGTAGTATCAGTATAGCGGGAGGCCCCGAGCAGTACTTC	CASSISIAGGPEQYF
TRBJ2-7	.	TRBD1	TRBV15	TGTGCCACCAGCAGAGTTCGGCCAGGGGGAACCTACGAGCAGTACTTC	CATSRVRPGGTYEQYF